What follows are 31 T cell receptor beta chains derived from one specimen sequenced in a study of cytomegalovirus exposure and HLA in healthy donors. Primers included in the PCR were 60 Vbeta and 13 Jbeta primers. Assay: immunoSEQ multiplex PCR; the TCRdb copy retains only in-frame clones and omits some. The sample consists of over 150,000 clones, less than 80% of them appearing once. Sequencing used PBMCs. These receptors originate from a man aged 25 to 40 in good health and CMV-seronegative.

This clone was observed a handful of times. V gene TRBV5-1 combines with J gene TRBJ2-7, with 12 positions matching TRBD1. This CDR3 comprises 16 residues. The V segment lost 3 bases and the J segment 4 bases; nucleotides outside the gene matches: 8. Germline loops: CDR1 SGHRS, CDR2 YFSETQ. CDR3: CASSWGPGQGAYEQYF. The CDR3 DNA reads TGCGCCAGCAGCTGGGGGCCGGGACAGGGGGCGTACGAGCAGTACTTC.

This chain joins TRBV5-6 and TRBJ1-1; D is unclear. Trimming cost V 5 bases and J 3 bases, with 14 bases left between them. The germline V gene has CDR1 SGHDT and CDR2 YYEEEE. The CDR3 consists of 14 residues. CDR3 nucleotides: TGTGCCAGCAGTTTATCAGGAAGGTACACTGAAGCTTTCTTT. Amino acid sequence: CASSLSGRYTEAFF. Complete variable domain (other parts from reference TRBV5-6 and TRBJ1-1): DAGVTQSPTHLIKTRGQQVTLRCSPKSGHDTVSWYQQALGQGPQFIFQYYEEEERQRGNFPDRFSGHQFPNYSSELNVNALLLGDSALYLCASSLSGRYTEAFFGQGTRLTVV.

This chain links TRBV5-4 with TRBJ1-1; 11 bases fit TRBD1. Trimming at V came to 3 bases and at J to 4 bases, leaving 2 bases not matched to a gene. The CDR3 is 14 amino acids. The germline V gene has CDR1 SGHNT and CDR2 YYREEE (reference sequence). As DNA, the CDR3 is TGTGCCAGCAGCTGGGGGACAGGGGGCACTGAAGCTTTCTTT. This sequence encodes CASSWGTGGTEAFF. The full variable domain, in which reference TRBV5-4 and TRBJ1-1 provide the parts outside the CDR3, is ETGVTQSPTHLIKTRGQQVTLRCSSQSGHNTVSWYQQALGQGPQFIFQYYREEENGRGNFPPRFSGLQFPNYSSELNVNALELDDSALYLCASSWGTGGTEAFFGQGTRLTVV.

The chain uses TRBV25-1 and TRBJ2-7; tentative D call: TRBD1 (6 bases). V was pared by 3 bases and J by 3 bases, with 9 bases between. CDR1 is MGHDK and CDR2 is SYGVNS in the germline V gene. The CDR3 is made up of 13 amino acids. CDR3 coding DNA: TGTGCCAGCAGTGAGGCAGGGGTCTACGAGCAGTACTTC. Translating gives CASSEAGVYEQYF.

A word on this clone: The sample contains more than one DNA sequence encoding this CDR3. This chain uses TRBV19 with TRBJ1-2; TRBD1 matches 8 bases. This CDR3 comprises 13 residues. CDR1 is LNHDA and CDR2 is SQIVND in the germline V gene (reference sequence). Losses at the gene ends were 4 bases for V and 7 bases for J; bases not matched to a gene: 5. CDR3 in amino acids: CASSTGQGSGYTF. CDR3 DNA: TGTGCCAGTAGTACCGGACAGGGTAGTGGCTACACCTTC.

The sample holds a few counts of this clone. This sequence joins TRBV27 and TRBJ2-7, with 7 nucleotides matching TRBD1. Looked up from germline, CDR1 is MNHEY and CDR2 is SMNVEV (reference sequence). Trimming at V came to 6 bases and at J to 0 bases, leaving 8 bases not matched to a gene. The CDR3 spans 15 residues. The CDR3 DNA reads as TGTGCCAGCAGACGGGACAGTCAGAGCTCCTACGAGCAGTACTTC. It translates to CASRRDSQSSYEQYF.

V is TRBV5-4 and J is TRBJ1-1, with a possible D match to TRBD1 (5 bases). V was pared by 2 bases and J by 4 bases, with 9 bases between. This CDR3 comprises 13 residues. In germline, CDR1 is SGHNT, CDR2 YYREEE (reference sequence). CDR3 nucleotide sequence: TGTGCCAGCAGCTTAGACAGAACCACTGAAGCTTTCTTT. Protein: CASSLDRTTEAFF.

The J gene is TRBJ1-5, the V gene TRBV11-2; maybe TRBD1 (6 bases). V lost 0 bases to trimming and J lost 7 bases, with 13 bases between them. In germline, CDR1 is SGHAT, CDR2 FQNNGV. CDR3 length equals 15 residues. The CDR3, as DNA: TGTGCCAGCAGCTTAGATTCGGGGGGCGGACAGCCCCAGCATTTT. Amino acids: CASSLDSGGGQPQHF.

This chain uses TRBV2 with TRBJ2-3, with 8 bases matching TRBD2. Germline values: CDR1 SNHLY, CDR2 FYNNEI. CDR3 length: 14 residues. After removal of 6 bases from V and 3 bases from J, the junction contained 5 bases not matched to a gene. The CDR3 spells CASRSGGSTDTQYF. The CDR3 DNA follows: TGTGCCAGCAGGAGCGGGGGAAGTACAGATACGCAGTATTTT.

The CDR3 is CRISGGTEAFF. For the CDR3, the DNA is TGCAGGATCTCCGGGGGCACTGAAGCTTTCTTT. The J gene is TRBJ1-1, the V gene TRBV20-1; possibly TRBD1 for D (5 bases). This CDR3 comprises 11 residues. The germline V gene has CDR1 DFQATT and CDR2 SNEGSKA (reference sequence).

The rearrangement joins TRBV7-9 to TRBJ2-1, with D uncertain. Between the trimmed V and J ends, which lost 3 bases and 0 bases, there was a span of 15 bases. The CDR3 loop spans 17 amino acids. Per germline, CDR1 SEHNR and CDR2 FQNEAQ (reference sequence). CDR3 nucleotides: TGTGCCAGCAGCTTCCCTCCAACTGGCGGCTCCTACAATGAGCAGTTCTTC. Encoded protein: CASSFPPTGGSYNEQFF.

This rearrangement joins TRBV7-2 to TRBJ2-5, with D possibly being TRBD2 (7 bases). V lost 4 bases and J 2 bases, leaving 14 bases between the germline ends. Germline CDR1 SGHTA, CDR2 FQGNSA. The CDR3 has 15 residues. The CDR3 coding sequence is TGTGCCAGCAGCTATCGGGCGGGGGCTCAAGAGACCCAGTACTTC. Its protein is CASSYRAGAQETQYF.

The chain recombines TRBV28 with TRBJ2-2, with 11 bases lining up with TRBD1. Trimming at V came to 2 bases and at J to 4 bases, leaving 9 bases not matched to a gene. CDR3 size: 18 residues. Germline V gene lookup returns CDR1 MDHEN and CDR2 SYDVKM. CDR3 bases: TGTGCCAGCAGTTTAACGGGACAGGGGGTTCTTCGCACCGGGGAGCTGTTTTTT. Its translation: CASSLTGQGVLRTGELFF.

The V and J genes are TRBV2 and TRBJ2-5; 11 bases fit TRBD2. This CDR3 is 13 amino acids long. Germline V gene data show CDR1 as SNHLY and CDR2 as FYNNEI. Unmatched junction bases numbered 3, after V lost 9 bases and J lost 3 bases. CDR3 loop: CASLLAGEETQYF. DNA of the CDR3: TGTGCCAGTCTACTAGCGGGGGAAGAGACCCAGTACTTC. The variable domain in full, with the rest retrieved from reference TRBV2 and TRBJ2-5, is EPEVTQTPSHQVTQMGQEVILRCVPISNHLYFYWYRQILGQKVEFLVSFYNNEISEKSEIFDDQFSVERPDGSNFTLKIRSTKLEDSAMYFCASLLAGEETQYFGPGTRLLVL.

The chain has TRBV7-9 and TRBJ2-2; the match to TRBD1 covers 7 bases. The ends lost 3 bases at V and 2 bases at J; junction bases unmatched: 6. The CDR3 contains 16 residues. Germline V gives CDR1 SEHNR, CDR2 FQNEAQ (reference sequence). The CDR3 here is CASSFQRQGNTGELFF. The CDR3 coding sequence is TGTGCCAGCAGCTTCCAAAGACAGGGTAACACCGGGGAGCTGTTTTTT.

The rearrangement joins TRBV6-6 to TRBJ2-7; the match to TRBD1 covers 9 bases. Per the germline V gene, CDR1 is MNHNY and CDR2 is SVGAGI (reference sequence). V lost 4 bases, J lost 5 bases, and 12 bases stayed unmatched. The CDR3 consists of 16 residues. CDR3 DNA: TGTGCCAGCAGTTCCATCCCCGGGACAGGGTCCAACGAGCAGTACTTC. It codes for CASSSIPGTGSNEQYF.

This chain connects TRBV6-5 to TRBJ2-2; TRBD1 matches at 9 bases. V lost 6 bases, J lost 4 bases, and 3 bases stayed unmatched. The germline gives CDR1 MNHEY, CDR2 SVGAGI. CDR3 length: 14 residues. The CDR3 region has the DNA TGTGCCAGCAGGGAGACAGGGGGCACCGGGGAGCTGTTTTTT. This encodes CASRETGGTGELFF.

This clone was picked up a small number of times. For the CDR3, the DNA is TGTGCCAGCAGCTCGGGGGACGGAAACACCATATATTTT. Translated, it gives CASSSGDGNTIYF. This chain joins TRBV7-2 and TRBJ1-3, with D possibly being TRBD1 (5 bases). V was pared by 4 bases and J by 4 bases, with 8 bases between. Germline CDR1 and CDR2: SGHTA and FQGNSA. This CDR3 region has 13 residues.

The V gene is TRBV15, the J gene TRBJ1-1; D not certain. The length of the CDR3 is 15 residues. Per germline, CDR1 LNHNV and CDR2 YYDKDF (reference sequence). The V and J ends lost 0 bases and 1 base respectively, with 9 bases between them. In DNA, the CDR3 is TGTGCCACCAGCAGAGAAGCGGCCGGGAACACTGAAGCTTTCTTT. It specifies CATSREAAGNTEAFF. Full variable domain (remainder filled in from reference TRBV15 and TRBJ1-1): DAMVIQNPRYQVTQFGKPVTLSCSQTLNHNVMYWYQQKSSQAPKLLFHYYDKDFNNEADTPDNFQSRRPNTSFCFLDIRSPGLGDTAMYLCATSREAAGNTEAFFGQGTRLTVV.

This clone was seen a few times. The rearrangement joins TRBV5-4 to TRBJ2-3, with TRBD2 matching over 15 bases. In germline, CDR1 is SGHNT, CDR2 YYREEE (reference sequence). V shed 2 bases and J 5 bases; nucleotides not matched to a gene: 3. The CDR3 covers 16 residues. The CDR3 DNA is TGTGCCAGCAGCTTTGGGACTAGCGGGGGGCTAGATACGCAGTATTTT. It yields the protein CASSFGTSGGLDTQYF.

The chain has TRBV4-1 and TRBJ2-1, with 8 bases fitting TRBD1. Trimming took 2 bases from V and 6 from J; bases not matched to a gene: 15. CDR1 and CDR2 (germline): MGHRA, YSYEKL. The CDR3 contains 18 residues. CDR3 amino acids: CASSQPGQGPTRTNEQFF. CDR3 sequence (DNA): TGCGCCAGCAGCCAACCTGGACAGGGCCCTACCCGAACCAATGAGCAGTTCTTC.

This chain joins TRBV23-1 and TRBJ1-5, with a possible D match to TRBD1 (6 bases). TRBV23-1 is given ORF status, its function remaining uncertain. The CDR3 loop spans 16 amino acids. The V end was cut by 11 bases, the J end by 4 bases, with 24 bases between. This CDR3 reads CARRGAGREFNQPQHF. The DNA of the CDR3 is TGCGCCCGGCGGGGGGCCGGTCGAGAGTTTAATCAGCCCCAGCATTTT.

The genes are TRBV28 and TRBJ1-2; tentative D call: TRBD1 (5 bases). Deletions cut 2 bases from V and 0 bases from J, with 7 bases between. CDR1 MDHEN and CDR2 SYDVKM come from the germline V gene. CDR3 length equals 14 residues. The chain's CDR3 is CASSLRTSNYGYTF. Written as DNA, the CDR3 is TGTGCCAGCAGTTTAAGGACATCTAACTATGGCTACACCTTC.

J is TRBJ2-5 and V is TRBV14, with 9 bases matching TRBD2. V dropped 4 bases and J dropped 5; count of bases not matched to a gene: 11. Germline assignment: CDR1 SGHDN and CDR2 FVKESK. This CDR3 region has 16 residues. CDR3 protein: CASSPEAAGGPETQYF. CDR3 nucleotide sequence: TGTGCCAGCAGCCCCGAGGCGGCGGGGGGGCCGGAGACCCAGTACTTC.

The genes are TRBV7-2 and TRBJ2-1; 7 bases agree with TRBD2. Germline V gene data show CDR1 as SGHTA and CDR2 as FQGNSA. This CDR3 is built from 14 residues. The V and J ends lost 2 bases and 8 bases, in that order; junction bases with no gene match: 6. The CDR3 bases are TGTGCCAGCAGCTTACGGGGGGTCAGCGATGAGCAGTTCTTC. Translated, it gives CASSLRGVSDEQFF.

The table lists this clone with a count of one. The rearrangement uses TRBV5-1 and TRBJ1-4; no definite D call. Germline-derived CDR1 and CDR2 are SGHRS and YFSETQ. V was pared by 3 bases and J by 0 bases, with 6 bases between. The CDR3 covers 14 residues. The CDR3 region is CASSWTATNEKLFF. DNA for the CDR3: TGCGCCAGCAGCTGGACTGCAACTAATGAAAAACTGTTTTTT.

The chain joins TRBV19 to TRBJ1-1, with a weak D call TRBD1 (5 bases). Trimming stripped 1 base from V and 4 bases from J, with 10 bases between. The CDR3 totals 14 residues. Germline V gene data show CDR1 as LNHDA and CDR2 as SQIVND (reference sequence). This CDR3 is CASSIGQGRTEAFF. In DNA, the CDR3 is TGTGCCAGTAGTATAGGTCAGGGTCGCACTGAAGCTTTCTTT.

This clone appeared a few times. This CDR3 reads CASSLTGGRFYGYTF. The CDR3, as DNA: TGCGCCAGCAGCCTGACAGGGGGCCGTTTCTATGGCTACACCTTC. The chain joins TRBV4-3 to TRBJ1-2, with 10 positions matching TRBD1. Germline CDR1 is LGHNA and CDR2 is YSLEER. Unmatched junction bases numbered 6, after V lost 4 bases and J lost 4 bases. This CDR3 contains 15 residues.

This sequence joins TRBV19 and TRBJ2-2, with a possible D match to TRBD2 (5 bases). The CDR3 sequence is 14 residues long. Germline V gene sequence: CDR1 LNHDA, CDR2 SQIVND (reference sequence). V was trimmed by 1 base and J by 9 bases, leaving 12 bases between them. The CDR3 DNA is TGTGCCAGTAGTATAGCCGGGGATGCTAGGGAGCTGTTTTTT. Protein sequence: CASSIAGDARELFF. Full variable domain (missing parts from reference TRBV19 and TRBJ2-2): DGGITQSPKYLFRKEGQNVTLSCEQNLNHDAMYWYRQDPGQGLRLIYYSQIVNDFQKGDIAEGYSVSREKKESFPLTVTSAQKNPTAFYLCASSIAGDARELFFGEGSRLTVL.

The chain carries TRBV21-1 and TRBJ2-7; the D call TRBD2 from the table was never checked on the DNA. TRBV21-1 is designated a pseudogene. There are 13 residues in the CDR3. The CDR3 DNA follows: TGTGCCAGCAGCAAAGCGGACTCCCACGAGCAGTATTTC. Its translation: CASSKADSHEQYF.

The chain uses TRBV7-2 and TRBJ2-7; 7 bases agree with TRBD1. V shed 1 base, J shed 4 bases, and the junction held 4 bases outside the gene matches. The CDR3 runs to 14 residues. Germline assignment: CDR1 SGHTA and CDR2 FQGNSA. CDR3 loop: CASSLVGTAYEQYF. CDR3 nucleotide sequence: TGTGCCAGCAGCTTAGTCGGGACAGCTTACGAGCAGTACTTC. Full variable domain (outside the CDR3, taken from reference TRBV7-2 and TRBJ2-7): GAGVSQSPSNKVTEKGKDVELRCDPISGHTALYWYRQSLGQGLEFLIYFQGNSAPDKSGLPSDRFSAERTGGSVSTLTIQRTQQEDSAVYLCASSLVGTAYEQYFGPGTRLTVT.